This T cell receptor beta chain was sequenced for a study of response to subunit inactivated influenza vaccine. TCRdb used MiXCR to reprocess the RT-PCR reads, holding one entry per CDR3 protein. The sample has roughly 710,000 distinct CDR3 sequences; 11% to 15% are singletons. Study-wide findings and caveats: Authors proposed each seasonal influenza vaccination draws in few new T cells.

This clonotype has a handful of counts. What it binds is not known. Material: PBMCs from blood, obtained less than 15 days before vaccination. The receptor's source is a man aged 50 to 59 who received an inactivated influenza vaccine.

The CDR3 sequence: CASSQEKGETQYF. The CDR3 DNA follows: TGTGCCAGCAGCCAAGAGAAAGGAGAGACCCAGTACTTC. The chain employs TRBV4-2 and TRBJ2-5; D gene uncertain. CDR1 and CDR2 (germline): LGHNA, YNFKEQ. The CDR3 is 13 residues long. V lost 0 bases and J 4 bases, leaving 6 bases between the germline ends.